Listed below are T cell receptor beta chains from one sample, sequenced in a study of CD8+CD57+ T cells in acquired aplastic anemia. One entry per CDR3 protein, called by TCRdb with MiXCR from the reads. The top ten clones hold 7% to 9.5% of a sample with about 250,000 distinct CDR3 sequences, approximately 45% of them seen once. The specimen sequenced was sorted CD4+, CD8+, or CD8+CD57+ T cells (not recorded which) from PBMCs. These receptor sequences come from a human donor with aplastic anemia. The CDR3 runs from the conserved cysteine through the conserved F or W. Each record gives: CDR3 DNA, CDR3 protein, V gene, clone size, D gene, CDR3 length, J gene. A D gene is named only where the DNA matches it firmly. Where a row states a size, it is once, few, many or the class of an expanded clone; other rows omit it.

CDR3 DNA: TGTGCCAGCAGTGAAACCGGGGGCTCCTACAATGAGCAGTTCTTC; CDR3 protein: CASSETGGSYNEQFF; V gene: TRBV25-1; clone size: many; D gene: -; CDR3 length: 15; J gene: TRBJ2-1
CDR3 DNA: TGTGCCAGCAGACGAGGGGGGGGGAGGACTGAAGCTTTCTTT; CDR3 protein: CASRRGGGRTEAFF; V gene: TRBV13; clone size: -; D gene: -; CDR3 length: 14; J gene: TRBJ1-1
CDR3 DNA: TGTGCCAGCAGCACCCTGACTGGGGTCACTGAAGCTTTCTTT; CDR3 protein: CASSTLTGVTEAFF; V gene: TRBV7-9; clone size: -; D gene: -; CDR3 length: 14; J gene: TRBJ1-1
CDR3 DNA: TGTGCCAGCAGCCCAACGCAGTATTTT; CDR3 protein: CASSPTQYF; V gene: TRBV9; clone size: few; D gene: -; CDR3 length: 9; J gene: TRBJ2-3
CDR3 DNA: TGCGCCAGCAGCCAAGATTCGAGCGGGGGGACCATTCAGTACTTC; CDR3 protein: CASSQDSSGGTIQYF; V gene: TRBV4-3; clone size: many; D gene: TRBD2; CDR3 length: 15; J gene: TRBJ2-4
CDR3 DNA: TGCAGCATCGGGGACAGGGGAACCTATGGCTACACCTTC; CDR3 protein: CSIGDRGTYGYTF; V gene: TRBV29-1; clone size: -; D gene: TRBD1; CDR3 length: 13; J gene: TRBJ1-2
CDR3 DNA: TGTGCCAGCAGCGGAGTCGGCGAGCCGTTAACAGATACGCAGTATTTT; CDR3 protein: CASSGVGEPLTDTQYF; V gene: TRBV3-1; clone size: -; D gene: -; CDR3 length: 16; J gene: TRBJ2-3
CDR3 DNA: TGTGCCAGCAGCCAACCGGGAACCTATGGCTACACCTTC; CDR3 protein: CASSQPGTYGYTF; V gene: TRBV27; clone size: -; D gene: -; CDR3 length: 13; J gene: TRBJ1-2
CDR3 DNA: TGTGCCAGCAGCCCCCTCTCTAGCGGGAGATACACCGGGGAGCTGTTTTTT; CDR3 protein: CASSPLSSGRYTGELFF; V gene: TRBV6-5; clone size: -; D gene: TRBD2; CDR3 length: 17; J gene: TRBJ2-2
CDR3 DNA: TGCAGCGCCTTGACAGACGATAAGCGGGGGGGCGACTACGAGCAGTGCTTC; CDR3 protein: CSALTDDKRGGDYEQCF; V gene: TRBV29-1; clone size: -; D gene: TRBD2; CDR3 length: 17; J gene: TRBJ2-7
CDR3 DNA: TGTGCCAGCAGTTTAAACAGGGGGGGAGATACGCAGTATTTT; CDR3 protein: CASSLNRGGDTQYF; V gene: TRBV27; clone size: -; D gene: -; CDR3 length: 14; J gene: TRBJ2-3
CDR3 DNA: TGCAGTGCTAGAGTACCAGGGTGGGTCTCCTATAATTCACCCCTCCACTTT; CDR3 protein: CSARVPGWVSYNSPLHF; V gene: TRBV20-1; clone size: many; D gene: -; CDR3 length: 17; J gene: TRBJ1-6
CDR3 DNA: TGCGCCAGCAGCCCCCTGGACTCAACTAGGCTATACGAGCAGTACTTC; CDR3 protein: CASSPLDSTRLYEQYF; V gene: TRBV4-1; clone size: -; D gene: -; CDR3 length: 16; J gene: TRBJ2-7
CDR3 DNA: TGTGCCAGCACCGAATTTTACGAGCAGTACTTC; CDR3 protein: CASTEFYEQYF; V gene: TRBV9; clone size: -; D gene: -; CDR3 length: 11; J gene: TRBJ2-7
CDR3 DNA: TGCGCCAGCAGCCTGGACAGGGGTAGCGAGCAGTACTTC; CDR3 protein: CASSLDRGSEQYF; V gene: TRBV5-1; clone size: many; D gene: TRBD1; CDR3 length: 13; J gene: TRBJ2-7
CDR3 DNA: TGTGCCAGCAGCTCTCGCCCGGGGGCGAATAATTCACCCCTCCACTTT; CDR3 protein: CASSSRPGANNSPLHF; V gene: TRBV7-2; clone size: -; D gene: -; CDR3 length: 16; J gene: TRBJ1-6
CDR3 DNA: TGCGCCAGCAGCGAAAGACAGGGGGTAGTCTATGGCTACACCTTC; CDR3 protein: CASSERQGVVYGYTF; V gene: TRBV4-1; clone size: few; D gene: TRBD1; CDR3 length: 15; J gene: TRBJ1-2
CDR3 DNA: TGTGCCTGGAGTTGGGGCAGATCCTACGAGCAGTACTTC; CDR3 protein: CAWSWGRSYEQYF; V gene: TRBV30; clone size: -; D gene: -; CDR3 length: 13; J gene: TRBJ2-7
CDR3 DNA: TGTGCCAGCAGGCTGAGCAGCGCCTACACAGATACGCAGTATTTT; CDR3 protein: CASRLSSAYTDTQYF; V gene: TRBV6-6; clone size: many; D gene: -; CDR3 length: 15; J gene: TRBJ2-3
CDR3 DNA: TGTGCCAGCAGCTTAGGGGAAAGACAGGGACCAACCTACGAGCAGTACTTC; CDR3 protein: CASSLGERQGPTYEQYF; V gene: TRBV7-9; clone size: many; D gene: TRBD1; CDR3 length: 17; J gene: TRBJ2-7
CDR3 DNA: TGCGCCAGCAGCTCTAGGGGGGGAGGCTACACCTTC; CDR3 protein: CASSSRGGGYTF; V gene: TRBV5-1; clone size: few; D gene: -; CDR3 length: 12; J gene: TRBJ1-2
CDR3 DNA: TGTGCCAGCAGCTTTTCTTTGGGACAGGGGGCCGGCGAGCAGTACTTC; CDR3 protein: CASSFSLGQGAGEQYF; V gene: TRBV7-2; clone size: -; D gene: TRBD1; CDR3 length: 16; J gene: TRBJ2-7
CDR3 DNA: TGCGCCAGCAGCCTGGTTGGCAGGGGAGGCTACACCTTC; CDR3 protein: CASSLVGRGGYTF; V gene: TRBV5-1; clone size: few; D gene: -; CDR3 length: 13; J gene: TRBJ1-2
CDR3 DNA: TGTGCCAGCAGTTTGACTGCGACCGGGGAGCTGTTTTTT; CDR3 protein: CASSLTATGELFF; V gene: TRBV27; clone size: -; D gene: -; CDR3 length: 13; J gene: TRBJ2-2
CDR3 DNA: TGCAGTGCTAGAGATCCTGGGACAGACAATGAGCAGTTCTTC; CDR3 protein: CSARDPGTDNEQFF; V gene: TRBV20-1; clone size: many; D gene: TRBD1; CDR3 length: 14; J gene: TRBJ2-1
CDR3 DNA: TGTGCCAGCAGCCTCTCTGTGACAGCGAGCTACGAGCAGTACTTC; CDR3 protein: CASSLSVTASYEQYF; V gene: TRBV7-6; clone size: many; D gene: -; CDR3 length: 15; J gene: TRBJ2-7
CDR3 DNA: TGTGCCGTAAAAACCGGGACCTATTCCACCCGTAGCACCTTC; CDR3 protein: CAVKTGTYSTRSTF; V gene: TRBV10-3; clone size: -; D gene: -; CDR3 length: 14; J gene: TRBJ1-2
CDR3 DNA: TGTGCCAGCAGCTTGTGGTCAGTTTACGGCGGTGGCTACACCTTC; CDR3 protein: CASSLWSVYGGGYTF; V gene: TRBV5-6; clone size: -; D gene: -; CDR3 length: 15; J gene: TRBJ1-2
CDR3 DNA: TGTGCCAGCTCACCAGTAACCTACGAGCAGTACTTC; CDR3 protein: CASSPVTYEQYF; V gene: TRBV18; clone size: -; D gene: -; CDR3 length: 12; J gene: TRBJ2-7
CDR3 DNA: TGTGCCAGCAGCCCCTCGCCGGATCCCTACGAGCAGTACTTC; CDR3 protein: CASSPSPDPYEQYF; V gene: TRBV7-9; clone size: many; D gene: -; CDR3 length: 14; J gene: TRBJ2-7
CDR3 DNA: TGTGCCAGCAGCGAGAGAAGGACTAGTCCTAACGATGAGCAGTTCTTC; CDR3 protein: CASSERRTSPNDEQFF; V gene: TRBV13; clone size: many; D gene: TRBD2; CDR3 length: 16; J gene: TRBJ2-1
CDR3 DNA: TGTGCCAGCAGCTCTCAGGGAGAAGCTTTCTTT; CDR3 protein: CASSSQGEAFF; V gene: TRBV7-9; clone size: -; D gene: -; CDR3 length: 11; J gene: TRBJ1-1
CDR3 DNA: TGTGCCAGCGTTATGGACGATACGCAGTATTTT; CDR3 protein: CASVMDDTQYF; V gene: TRBV10-3; clone size: -; D gene: -; CDR3 length: 11; J gene: TRBJ2-3
CDR3 DNA: TGTGCCATAAGGACTAGCGGCAACAATGAGCAGTTCTTC; CDR3 protein: CAIRTSGNNEQFF; V gene: TRBV10-3; clone size: many; D gene: TRBD2; CDR3 length: 13; J gene: TRBJ2-1
CDR3 DNA: TGTGCCACCAGCAAGGGACTAGCGGGTGGCGAGACCCAGTACTTC; CDR3 protein: CATSKGLAGGETQYF; V gene: TRBV15; clone size: -; D gene: TRBD2; CDR3 length: 15; J gene: TRBJ2-5
CDR3 DNA: TGTGCCAGCAGCCTGCGGGGGGGGGACGAGCAGTACTTC; CDR3 protein: CASSLRGGDEQYF; V gene: TRBV9; clone size: -; D gene: TRBD2; CDR3 length: 13; J gene: TRBJ2-7
CDR3 DNA: TGTGCCTGGAGGGGGGGGGCGGGAGCTTTCGACGAGCAGTACTTC; CDR3 protein: CAWRGGAGAFDEQYF; V gene: TRBV5-6; clone size: -; D gene: -; CDR3 length: 15; J gene: TRBJ2-7
CDR3 DNA: TGTGCCACCAGCAGAGAAACCGCGGGGACAAGAAGACCGACTAACTATGGCTACACCTTC; CDR3 protein: CATSRETAGTRRPTNYGYTF; V gene: TRBV15; clone size: -; D gene: -; CDR3 length: 20; J gene: TRBJ1-2
CDR3 DNA: TGTGCCAGCAGTGATGCAGTGAGCTCCTATAATTCACCCCTCCACTTT; CDR3 protein: CASSDAVSSYNSPLHF; V gene: TRBV6-1; clone size: many; D gene: -; CDR3 length: 16; J gene: TRBJ1-6
CDR3 DNA: TGCGCCAGCAGGCCCGGACTAGCGGGAGGGGAGCAGTTCTTC; CDR3 protein: CASRPGLAGGEQFF; V gene: TRBV10-2; clone size: many; D gene: TRBD2; CDR3 length: 14; J gene: TRBJ2-1
CDR3 DNA: TGTGCCAGTAGCCTGACAGGGAAGACCACTGAAGCTTTCTTT; CDR3 protein: CASSLTGKTTEAFF; V gene: TRBV19; clone size: few; D gene: TRBD1; CDR3 length: 14; J gene: TRBJ1-1
CDR3 DNA: TGTGCCAGTAGTATTAGGCAGGGGGCGTATTACGAGCAGTACTTC; CDR3 protein: CASSIRQGAYYEQYF; V gene: TRBV19; clone size: many; D gene: TRBD1; CDR3 length: 15; J gene: TRBJ2-7
CDR3 DNA: TGTGCCAGCAGTTATGGGGAGGACGAGCAGTACTTC; CDR3 protein: CASSYGEDEQYF; V gene: TRBV27; clone size: few; D gene: -; CDR3 length: 12; J gene: TRBJ2-7
CDR3 DNA: TGTGCCAGCAGCACGGGACAGCACTCCTACGAGCAGTACTTC; CDR3 protein: CASSTGQHSYEQYF; V gene: TRBV7-9; clone size: -; D gene: TRBD1; CDR3 length: 14; J gene: TRBJ2-7
CDR3 DNA: TGTGCCAGCAGCTCACCCAGGTCAGATGGCTACACCTTC; CDR3 protein: CASSSPRSDGYTF; V gene: TRBV7-8; clone size: many; D gene: -; CDR3 length: 13; J gene: TRBJ1-2
CDR3 DNA: TGTGCCAGCAGCTCAGACCGCGCCTACGAGCAGTACTTC; CDR3 protein: CASSSDRAYEQYF; V gene: TRBV13; clone size: many; D gene: -; CDR3 length: 13; J gene: TRBJ2-7
CDR3 DNA: TGTGCCAGCAGTGACGCTTGGCGGCAGGGAGCCACAGATACGCAGTATTTT; CDR3 protein: CASSDAWRQGATDTQYF; V gene: TRBV6-4; clone size: many; D gene: -; CDR3 length: 17; J gene: TRBJ2-3
CDR3 DNA: TGCAGTGCTAGACGACAGCATAATTCACCCCTCCACTTT; CDR3 protein: CSARRQHNSPLHF; V gene: TRBV20-1; clone size: many; D gene: -; CDR3 length: 13; J gene: TRBJ1-6
CDR3 DNA: TGCAGTGCTAGAGGGGCTAGTATGGCAGATACGCAGTATTTT; CDR3 protein: CSARGASMADTQYF; V gene: TRBV20-1; clone size: few; D gene: -; CDR3 length: 14; J gene: TRBJ2-3